This TCR beta chain was found in a study of blood T cell repertoires in COVID-19. Study background: Specimens from acute and convalescent COVID-19 originated in the United States, Italy and Spain. The analysed material was cDNA or gDNA that came from T cells, B-cell-depleted T cells, or PBMCs.

In the study's own analysis: Reference gene primers were amplified, and this amplification served to estimate nucleated cell counts. Here immunoSEQ multiplex PCR was the method, and the copy in TCRdb shows in-frame clones only, minus some. From that table come the V and J calls and clone size; the DNA was used to work out D and trimming. The sample lists approximately 230,000 clones; roughly 85% were seen once. This CDR3 region has 14 residues. CDR1 and CDR2 from the germline V gene are KGHSH and LQKENI. V was trimmed by 4 bases and J by 1 base, leaving 10 bases between them. This clone was recorded only once.

This receptor was obtained from a young man who had recovered from COVID-19. Sequencing used peripheral blood. This rearrangement joins TRBV18 to TRBJ1-1, with TRBD1 as a possible D gene (5 bases). The CDR3 reads CASSLSTENTEAFF. The CDR3 DNA is TGTGCCAGCTCACTCTCGACAGAGAACACTGAAGCTTTCTTT.